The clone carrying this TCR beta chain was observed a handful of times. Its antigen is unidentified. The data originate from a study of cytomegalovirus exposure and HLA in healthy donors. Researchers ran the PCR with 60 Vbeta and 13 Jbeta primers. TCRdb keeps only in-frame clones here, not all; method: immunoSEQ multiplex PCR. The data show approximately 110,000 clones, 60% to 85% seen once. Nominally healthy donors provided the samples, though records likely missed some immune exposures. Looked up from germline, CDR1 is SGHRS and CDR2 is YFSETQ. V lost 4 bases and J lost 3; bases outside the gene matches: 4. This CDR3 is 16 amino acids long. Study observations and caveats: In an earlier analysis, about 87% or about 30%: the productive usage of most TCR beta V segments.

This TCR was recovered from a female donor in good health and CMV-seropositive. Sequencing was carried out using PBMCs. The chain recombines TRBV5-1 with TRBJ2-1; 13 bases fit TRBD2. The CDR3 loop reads CASSRGTSGNYNEQFF. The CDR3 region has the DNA TGCGCCAGCAGCCGGGGGACTAGCGGGAACTACAATGAGCAGTTCTTC.